The 25 T cell receptor beta chains listed next were all sequenced from one sample in a study of human T cells and chemical hapten exposure. Time point denoted: pre-sensitization, week 0. Treatment reported: therapeutic diphenylcyclopropenone sensitization with weekly scalp DPC. Each CDR3 protein is one row after TCRdb ran MiXCR on the RACE reads. The table lists 150,000 to 200,000 distinct CDR3 sequences, approximately 31% of them singletons. The sequencing here drew on whole blood, taken in connection with sensitization to the hapten diphenylcyclopropenone (DPC). The source of these receptors is a woman aged 25 to 39 with alopecia areata. Some clones in this sample may be carry-over from other donors' samples.

The chain links TRBV2 to TRBJ2-7; maybe TRBD1 (7 bases). Looked up from germline, CDR1 is SNHLY and CDR2 is FYNNEI. V was cut by 6 bases and J by 2 bases, with 17 bases left in between. This CDR3 has 15 residues. DNA for the CDR3: TGTGCCAGCAGATACAGGGACAGCGGGCCCTACGAGCAGTACTTC. This codes for CASRYRDSGPYEQYF.

This clonotype was counted a few times. The chain is built from TRBV19 and TRBJ2-7; no definite D call. In germline, CDR1 is LNHDA, CDR2 SQIVND (reference sequence). The CDR3 sequence is 15 residues long. V lost 3 bases and J 2 bases, leaving 14 bases between the germline ends. DNA for the CDR3: TGTGCCAGTAGTATCGAGCAGGCGGATCCCTACGAGCAGTACTTC. Its translation is CASSIEQADPYEQYF.

This clonotype was seen only a few times. This rearrangement joins TRBV10-3 to TRBJ2-7, with no clear D. Between the trimmed V and J ends, which lost 2 bases and 7 bases, there was a span of 15 bases. The germline CDR1 and CDR2 sequences are ENHRY and SYGVKD. CDR3 length: 14 residues. The CDR3 region is CAISEVAIVGEQYF. DNA for the CDR3: TGTGCCATCAGTGAGGTCGCCATAGTGGGGGAGCAGTACTTC.

This chain joins TRBV6-2 or TRBV6-3 and TRBJ1-1; 10 bases line up with TRBD1. This CDR3 contains 15 residues. Unmatched junction bases numbered 8, after V lost 6 bases and J lost 4 bases. Germline CDR1 reads MNHEY; CDR2 reads SVGEGT. The CDR3 reads CASSPTGGWVTEAFF. CDR3 nucleotide sequence: TGTGCCAGCAGCCCGACAGGGGGCTGGGTCACTGAAGCTTTCTTT.

This clonotype has just one count. This chain connects TRBV20-1 to TRBJ1-5; unclear D gene. The CDR3 has 15 residues. Trimming stripped 1 base from V and 0 bases from J, with 10 bases between. CDR1 and CDR2 (germline): DFQATT, SNEGSKA (reference sequence). CDR3 bases: TGCAGTGCTAGAGGGGGATCACCTAGCAATCAGCCCCAGCATTTT. It yields the protein CSARGGSPSNQPQHF.

The chain links TRBV5-1 to TRBJ1-3; D gene unclear. From germline, CDR1 is SGHRS and CDR2 YFSETQ. The CDR3 is 14 amino acids. Trimming took 1 base from V and 3 from J, leaving 8 bases between them. The CDR3 loop reads CASSLQGNGNTIYF. The CDR3 DNA sequence: TGCGCCAGCAGCTTGCAAGGGAATGGAAACACCATATATTTT.

This clonotype showed up just a few times. The V gene is TRBV3-2, the J gene TRBJ2-1; the D segment call TRBD2 is taken from the table without a DNA check. TRBV3-2 is a known pseudogene. The CDR3 loop spans 16 amino acids. CDR3 nucleotide sequence: TGTGCCAGCAGCCAGACTAGCGGAGGGGCCTACAATGAGCAGTTCTTC. Protein product: CASSQTSGGAYNEQFF.

The chain couples TRBV30 to TRBJ1-3; no clear D. Trimming stripped 2 bases from V and 4 bases from J, with 9 bases between. Per the germline V gene, CDR1 is GTSNPN and CDR2 is SVGIG (reference sequence). The CDR3 spans 13 residues. CDR3 in amino acids: CAWSRGRGNTIYF. The DNA of the CDR3 is TGTGCCTGGAGTCGGGGAAGGGGAAACACCATATATTTT.

The chain carries TRBV6-2 or TRBV6-3 and TRBJ2-5; possible D gene TRBD1, 6 bases. Trimming left V 6 bases short and J 2 bases short, with 16 bases between. The germline gives CDR1 MNHEY, CDR2 SVGEGT. The CDR3 is 15 residues long. This CDR3 is CASRKGTNIQETQYF. The CDR3 region has the DNA TGTGCCAGCAGAAAGGGGACAAACATTCAAGAGACCCAGTACTTC.

This clonotype came up a few times. The CDR3: CASTSLGEQFF. The CDR3 coding sequence is TGTGCCAGCACCTCCCTTGGGGAGCAGTTCTTC. The rearrangement joins TRBV28 to TRBJ2-1, with no clear D. The V end lost 7 bases, the J end lost 10 bases, and 11 bases lay between the germline ends. This CDR3 has 11 amino acids. The V gene's germline CDR1 is MDHEN and CDR2 SYDVKM.

This clonotype has just a few counts. The chain has TRBV28 and TRBJ1-1, with 8 bases identical to TRBD1. The CDR3 extends over 11 amino acids. The V segment lost 4 bases and the J segment 12 bases; nucleotides outside the gene matches: 4. Germline V lookup: CDR1 MDHEN, CDR2 SYDVKM. The CDR3 bases are TGTGCCAGCAGTTCGGACAGGGCAACTTTCTTT. This sequence encodes CASSSDRATFF.

This chain uses TRBV9 with TRBJ2-1; D is possibly TRBD2 (6 bases). There are 13 residues in the CDR3. The germline V and J ends were trimmed by 2 bases and 12 bases, with 15 bases remaining between them. The germline CDR1 and CDR2 sequences are SGDLS and YYNGEE. The CDR3 sequence is CASSVARETGQFF. As DNA, the CDR3 is TGTGCCAGCAGCGTGGCCCGGGAGACTGGGCAGTTCTTC.

The V gene is TRBV7-2, the J gene TRBJ2-7; D not resolved. Germline lookup yields CDR1 SGHTA and CDR2 FQGNSA. The germline V and J ends were trimmed by 6 bases and 4 bases, with 7 bases remaining between them. CDR3 size: 11 residues. The CDR3 DNA is TGTGCCAGCAGTTTTCAATACGAGCAGTACTTC. Protein sequence: CASSFQYEQYF.

This clonotype has just a few counts. The chain employs TRBV10-3 and TRBJ1-2; D is uncertain. V lost 3 bases, J lost 8 bases, and 16 bases lay in between. The CDR3 covers 14 residues. Germline CDR1 and CDR2: ENHRY and SYGVKD. CDR3 sequence: CAISELQPERGYTF. Here the CDR3 DNA reads TGTGCCATCAGTGAACTACAGCCTGAGAGGGGCTACACCTTC.

The chain uses TRBV6-5 and TRBJ2-7; D not certain. V lost 0 bases and J lost 2, with 11 bases in between. The germline V gene has CDR1 MNHEY and CDR2 SVGAGI. This CDR3 has 15 residues. The CDR3 bases are TGTGCCAGCAGTTACTCTACATTAAAGCCCTACGAGCAGTACTTC. Its translation is CASSYSTLKPYEQYF.

This clonotype was counted between two and nine times. The chain has TRBV4-3 and TRBJ2-5; TRBD2 aligns across 7 bases. The V and J ends lost 1 base and 3 bases, in that order; junction bases with no gene match: 5. The length of the CDR3 is 15 residues. The germline gives CDR1 LGHNA, CDR2 YSLEER. In DNA form, the CDR3 reads TGCGCCAGCAGCCAAGTGATCAGCGGGGAAGAGACCCAGTACTTC. As protein: CASSQVISGEETQYF.

The J gene is TRBJ2-1, the V gene TRBV4-3, with D tentatively TRBD2 (6 bases). The V end was cut by 4 bases, the J end by 5 bases, with 21 bases between. The CDR3 length is 17 residues. Germline V lookup: CDR1 LGHNA, CDR2 YSLEER. In nucleotides, the CDR3 is TGCGCCAGCAGCCGCGACGCATGGCGGGGACCGAACAATGAGCAGTTCTTC. The encoded protein is CASSRDAWRGPNNEQFF.

This rearrangement joins TRBV29-1 to TRBJ1-2, with 7 bases fitting TRBD1. Germline CDR1 is SQVTM and CDR2 is ANQGSEA. There are 14 residues in the CDR3. The trim removed 2 bases at V and 5 bases at J, leaving 8 bases unmatched. CDR3: CSVEPTGERYGYTF. CDR3 coding DNA: TGCAGCGTTGAACCCACAGGGGAGAGGTATGGCTACACCTTC. Filled out from reference TRBV29-1 and TRBJ1-2, the complete variable domain reads SAVISQKPSRDICQRGTSLTIQCQVDSQVTMMFWYRQQPGQSLTLIATANQGSEATYESGFVIDKFPISRPNLTFSTLTVSNMSPEDSSIYLCSVEPTGERYGYTFGSGTRLTVV.

This clonotype has only a few counts. This chain links TRBV29-1 with TRBJ2-1; 7 bases align to TRBD1. Germline-derived CDR1 and CDR2 are SQVTM and ANQGSEA. With V trimmed by 3 bases and J by 7 bases, 18 bases remained unmatched. This CDR3 has 17 amino acids. The CDR3 reads CSVDRIPTGAPGNEQFF. The CDR3 DNA follows: TGCAGCGTTGATCGAATCCCAACAGGGGCGCCAGGGAATGAGCAGTTCTTC.

The chain employs TRBV5-1 and TRBJ1-1; D remains unclear. The germline V gene encodes CDR1 SGHRS and CDR2 YFSETQ. V dropped 0 bases and J dropped 0 bases, with 12 bases sitting between them. This CDR3 is 16 amino acids long. The CDR3 loop reads CASSLAVGSMNTEAFF. The CDR3, as DNA: TGCGCCAGCAGCTTGGCCGTGGGCTCTATGAACACTGAAGCTTTCTTT.

This chain joins TRBV6-2 or TRBV6-3 and TRBJ2-6; perhaps TRBD2 as D (5 bases). V lost 5 bases and J lost 0, with 5 bases in between. The CDR3 totals 14 residues. Germline values: CDR1 MNHEY, CDR2 SVGEGT. CDR3: CASSRGSGANVLTF. The CDR3 DNA reads TGTGCCAGCAGTCGGGGCTCTGGGGCCAACGTCCTGACTTTC.

This clonotype was picked up a small number of times. The chain has TRBV29-1 and TRBJ1-1, with D uncertain. CDR1 is SQVTM and CDR2 is ANQGSEA in the germline V gene. CDR3 size: 15 residues. The V end was cut by 4 bases, the J end by 1 base, with 16 bases between. For the CDR3, the DNA is TGCAGCGTTGCCAATAGACCAGCGAGGAACACTGAAGCTTTCTTT. Encoded protein: CSVANRPARNTEAFF.

The chain employs TRBV29-1 and TRBJ1-1; tentative D call: TRBD1 (5 bases). The CDR3 spans 11 residues. Germline V gene sequence: CDR1 SQVTM, CDR2 ANQGSEA. V shed 7 bases and J shed 2 bases, with 8 bases lying between them. CDR3 loop: CSGGRNTEAFF. In DNA form, the CDR3 reads TGCAGCGGGGGGAGAAACACTGAAGCTTTCTTT. Supplemented by reference TRBV29-1 and TRBJ1-1, the full variable domain reads SAVISQKPSRDICQRGTSLTIQCQVDSQVTMMFWYRQQPGQSLTLIATANQGSEATYESGFVIDKFPISRPNLTFSTLTVSNMSPEDSSIYLCSGGRNTEAFFGQGTRLTVV.

The sample holds many counts of this clonotype. The genes are TRBV28 and TRBJ1-2; 7 bases fit TRBD1. The V segment lost 4 bases and the J segment 4 bases; nucleotides outside the gene matches: 6. Germline V gives CDR1 MDHEN, CDR2 SYDVKM. This CDR3 comprises 14 residues. CDR3 sequence (DNA): TGTGCCAGCAGTTCTGGACAGGTTGGCTATGGCTACACCTTC. Translation gives CASSSGQVGYGYTF.

The chain links TRBV7-2 to TRBJ2-1; D unresolved. The germline gives CDR1 SGHTA, CDR2 FQGNSA. The CDR3 is 14 amino acids. The germline V and J ends were trimmed by 1 base and 9 bases, with 13 bases remaining between them. CDR3 in DNA: TGTGCCAGCAGCTTAGTTGGGCCGGGCGGTGAGCAGTTCTTC. Translated, it gives CASSLVGPGGEQFF.